The present TCR beta chain was sequenced within a study of OX40 agonist ivuxolimab in advanced cancers. At the level of the study: Patients with hepatocellular carcinoma, melanoma, renal cell or head and neck cancer made up the dose-escalation patients. Study-wide results and caveats: More expanded clones were seen, on average, in CD8+ T cells than in CD4+.

Of note for this clone: Its matching antigen is unknown.

The CDR3 sequence is 12 residues long. Germline CDR1 reads MDHEN; CDR2 reads SYDVKM. Trimming shortened V by 6 bases and J by 4 bases, and 9 bases separated the two germline ends. Clones were read by immunoSEQ multiplex PCR, and TCRdb kept only the in-frame ones, dropping some. This table has about 79,000 clones, 75% to 95% appearing once. The J gene is TRBJ1-2, the V gene TRBV28; D remains unclear. The sample consisted of CD4+ or CD8+ T cells sorted from blood, taken in a trial of the OX40 agonist ivuxolimab. The clonotype was recovered from an adult with an advanced solid tumor such as melanoma, head and neck, liver or kidney cancer. CDR3 bases: TGTGCCAGCAGCCCCGTCCCCTATGGCTACACCTTC. Protein product: CASSPVPYGYTF.